Presented here are 15 T cell receptor beta chains from one specimen sequenced in a study of blood T cell repertoires in COVID-19. Sequenced by immunoSEQ multiplex PCR; TCRdb stores in-frame clones only, minus some. The sample shows 130,000 or so clones, about 81% of them seen only once. The sequenced material came from PBMCs or T cells enriched from blood (not recorded which). The receptors stem from a middle-aged man with acute COVID-19.

The gene calls are TRBV7-2 and TRBJ1-2; tentatively, D is TRBD1 (5 bases). The CDR3 has 14 amino acids. Germline CDR1 SGHTA, CDR2 FQGNSA. The germline V and J ends were trimmed by 1 base and 3 bases, with 9 bases remaining between them. DNA for the CDR3: TGTGCCAGCAGCTTAGTCGGGGGGGACTATGGCTACACCTTC. Its translation: CASSLVGGDYGYTF.

This chain uses TRBV4-2 with TRBJ2-3, with 9 nucleotides matching TRBD2. The CDR3 consists of 15 residues. The germline CDR1 and CDR2 sequences are LGHNA and YNFKEQ. J was trimmed by 0 bases and V by 6 bases; bases with no gene match: 4. For the CDR3, the DNA is TGTGCCAGCAGTCGGACTAGCGCAAGCACAGATACGCAGTATTTT. It encodes CASSRTSASTDTQYF.

The chain joins TRBV3-1 (or the pseudogene TRBV3-2) to TRBJ1-3; tentative D call: TRBD1 (6 bases). Trimming stripped 4 bases from V and 4 bases from J, with 11 bases between. The CDR3 is 14 amino acids. Germline CDR1 reads LGHDT; CDR2 reads YNNKEL (reference sequence). The CDR3 nucleotides are TGTGCCAGCAGCCTCCAGGGGAGAGGAAACACCATATATTTT. Amino acids: CASSLQGRGNTIYF.

The chain links TRBV6-5 to TRBJ1-2; TRBD1 matches 8 bases. The CDR3 loop spans 15 amino acids. Germline assignment: CDR1 MNHEY and CDR2 SVGAGI. The V and J ends lost 10 bases and 0 bases, in that order; junction bases with no gene match: 10. DNA for the CDR3: TGTGCCACCCACCTCCAGGGGGCCTCTAACTATGGCTACACCTTC. Encoded protein: CATHLQGASNYGYTF.

The J gene is TRBJ2-1, the V gene TRBV30, with D possibly matching TRBD1 (6 bases). CDR1 GTSNPN and CDR2 SVGIG come from the germline V gene (reference sequence). This CDR3 has 12 amino acids. With 0 bases removed from V and 6 bases from J, the gap between germline ends came to 6 bases. The CDR3 sequence is CAWSVQGNEQFF. In DNA form, the CDR3 reads TGTGCCTGGAGTGTACAGGGCAATGAGCAGTTCTTC. The whole variable domain, filled in from reference TRBV30 and TRBJ2-1, reads SQTIHQWPATLVQPVGSPLSLECTVEGTSNPNLYWYRQAAGRGLQLLFYSVGIGQISSEVPQNLSASRPQDRQFILSSKKLLLSDSGFYLCAWSVQGNEQFFGPGTRLTVL.

V usage is TRBV9 and J usage is TRBJ1-1; D gene unclear. Germline lookup yields CDR1 SGDLS and CDR2 YYNGEE. Trimming stripped 3 bases from V and 0 bases from J, with 6 bases between. CDR3 size: 13 residues. CDR3 in amino acids: CASSAHMNTEAFF. For the CDR3, the DNA is TGTGCCAGCAGCGCCCACATGAACACTGAAGCTTTCTTT.

This chain links TRBV6-5 with TRBJ1-2, with TRBD1 matching over 7 bases. The germline V gene encodes CDR1 MNHEY and CDR2 SVGAGI. After removal of 0 bases from V and 4 bases from J, the junction contained 2 bases not matched to a gene. This CDR3 contains 14 residues. The CDR3 nucleotides read TGTGCCAGCAGTTACTCGGCAGGGGGCTATGGCTACACCTTC. Amino acids: CASSYSAGGYGYTF.

This clone was seen just once. The chain joins TRBV6-5 to TRBJ2-7; the match to TRBD1 covers 8 bases. The length of the CDR3 is 15 residues. V lost 7 bases to trimming and J lost 2 bases; unmatched junction nucleotides: 10. Looked up from germline, CDR1 is MNHEY and CDR2 is SVGAGI. CDR3 bases: TGTGCCAGCAATACCTTGTCAGGGGGCCCCTACGAGCAGTACTTC. Translated: CASNTLSGGPYEQYF.

The V and J genes are TRBV11-3 and TRBJ1-1, with 12 bases lining up with TRBD1. Germline values: CDR1 SGHNT, CDR2 YENEEA. With 5 bases clipped from V and 1 base from J, the junction kept 8 bases outside the gene matches. CDR3 size: 17 residues. CDR3 coding DNA: TGTGCCAGCAGCCCCGGGGGACAGGGGGCAAGGAACACTGAAGCTTTCTTT. Translating it yields CASSPGGQGARNTEAFF.

This clone appeared a few times. This chain links TRBV18 with TRBJ2-2, with D unclear. Between the trimmed V and J ends, which lost 0 bases and 7 bases, there was a span of 6 bases. The CDR3 length is 13 residues. CDR1 and CDR2 (germline): KGHSH, LQKENI. In DNA form, the CDR3 reads TGTGCCAGCTCACCACCGGGCGACGGGGAGCTGTTTTTT. This codes for CASSPPGDGELFF. Full variable domain (outside the CDR3, taken from reference TRBV18 and TRBJ2-2): NAGVMQNPRHLVRRRGQEARLRCSPMKGHSHVYWYRQLPEEGLKFMVYLQKENIIDESGMPKERFSAEFPKEGPSILRIQQVVRGDSAAYFCASSPPGDGELFFGEGSRLTVL.

The rearrangement uses TRBV5-6 and TRBJ2-7, with 8 positions matching TRBD2. V was pared by 4 bases and J by 3 bases, with 3 bases of the junction left unmatched. This CDR3 has 13 residues. CDR1 is SGHDT and CDR2 is YYEEEE in the germline V gene. CDR3 bases: TGTGCCAGCAGCGTGACTAGCGTCTACGAGCAGTACTTC. Protein sequence: CASSVTSVYEQYF.

This chain uses TRBV2 with TRBJ2-5, with 10 bases fitting TRBD2. The length of the CDR3 is 15 residues. The germline gives CDR1 SNHLY, CDR2 FYNNEI. V lost 7 bases and J lost 4; bases outside the gene matches: 9. The DNA for the CDR3 is TGTGCCAGCATTGGCGGACTAGCGGTAATAGAGACCCAGTACTTC. Protein: CASIGGLAVIETQYF.

This sequence joins TRBV5-1 and TRBJ2-1; D is uncertain. Germline loops: CDR1 SGHRS, CDR2 YFSETQ. Trimming pared 0 bases from V and 7 bases from J, leaving 8 bases between. The CDR3 sequence is 13 residues long. CDR3 loop: CASSLGLENEQFF. CDR3 sequence (DNA): TGCGCCAGCAGCTTGGGACTGGAAAATGAGCAGTTCTTC.

J is TRBJ2-7 and V is TRBV27, with D possibly TRBD2 on 5 matching bases. Trimming took off 5 bases at V and 1 base at J, with 12 bases between the two ends. Germline V gene data show CDR1 as MNHEY and CDR2 as SMNVEV (reference sequence). This CDR3 contains 14 residues. CDR3 DNA: TGTGCCAGCAGTCCCTGGGAGAAGTCCTACGAGCAGTACTTC. Translating it yields CASSPWEKSYEQYF.

This sequence joins TRBV19 and TRBJ2-2; the match to TRBD1 covers 8 bases. J gave up 1 base and V 3 bases, and 4 bases lay outside the gene matches. This CDR3 region has 16 residues. CDR1 and CDR2 (germline): LNHDA, SQIVND (reference sequence). The CDR3 region has the DNA TGTGCCAGTAGTATGCAGGGGGCCTGGAACACCGGGGAGCTGTTTTTT. This sequence encodes CASSMQGAWNTGELFF. Filled out from reference TRBV19 and TRBJ2-2, the complete variable domain reads DGGITQSPKYLFRKEGQNVTLSCEQNLNHDAMYWYRQDPGQGLRLIYYSQIVNDFQKGDIAEGYSVSREKKESFPLTVTSAQKNPTAFYLCASSMQGAWNTGELFFGEGSRLTVL.